The rows below give T cell receptor beta chains drawn from one sample of a study of blood T cell repertoires in COVID-19. Produced via immunoSEQ multiplex PCR; TCRdb's table is partial and in-frame only. The sample yields more than 300,000 clones, under 90% seen once. Sequencing was performed on PBMCs or T cells enriched from blood (not recorded which). These receptor sequences come from a young man who had recovered from COVID-19. Both conserved end residues are trimmed from each CDR3.

TRBV27,TRBJ2-7,ASSRVADVSYEQY
TRBV5-1,TRBJ1-5,ASSLVPGGESNQPQH
TRBV30,TRBJ1-1,AWSVRRGAVAF
TRBV21-1,TRBJ2-2,ASSKSGGPGELF
TRBV15,TRBJ2-6,ATSRDVNSGANVLT
TRBV5-1,TRBJ2-3,ASGGGSTDTQY
TRBV28,TRBJ2-7,ASSFLGQGYDEQY
TRBV10-3,TRBJ2-7,AISGQGPEQY
TRBV9,TRBJ2-7,ASSANRDSYEQY
TRBV9,TRBJ2-5,ASSVDKGVVETQY
TRBV7-2,TRBJ2-3,ASSLAPLEGGTDTQY
TRBV12-3/TRBV12-4,TRBJ1-6,ASSLEHNSPLH
TRBV28,TRBJ1-3,ASSFATGAGNTIY
TRBV28,TRBJ1-6,ASSISGQELLYNSPLH
TRBV21-1,TRBJ2-2,ASSKGNEKVSGELF
TRBV9,TRBJ2-5,ASSRGTGGGFQETQY
TRBV29-1,TRBJ1-2,SVRMEAGDYGYT